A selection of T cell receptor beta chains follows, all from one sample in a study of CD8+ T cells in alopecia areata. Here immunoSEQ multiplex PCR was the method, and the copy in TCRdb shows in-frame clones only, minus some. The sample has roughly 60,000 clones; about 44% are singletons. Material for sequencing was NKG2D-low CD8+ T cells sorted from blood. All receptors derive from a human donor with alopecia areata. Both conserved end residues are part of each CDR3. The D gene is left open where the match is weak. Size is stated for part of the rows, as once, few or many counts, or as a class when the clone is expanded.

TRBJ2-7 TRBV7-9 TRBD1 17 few TGTGCCAGCAGCCTCGACCAGGGGGCCCTCTACTCCTACGAGCAGTACTTC CASSLDQGALYSYEQYF
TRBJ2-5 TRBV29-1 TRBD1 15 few TGCAGCGTTCCCAGGTGGGACAGGGAACGAGAGACCCAGTACTTC CSVPRWDRERETQYF
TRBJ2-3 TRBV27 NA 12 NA TGTGCCAGCAGCCTTAGCGGAGATACGCAGTATTTT CASSLSGDTQYF
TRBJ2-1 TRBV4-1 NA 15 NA TGCGCCAGCAGCCAACTTTGGGGGGCCTCGAATGAGCAGTTCTTC CASSQLWGASNEQFF
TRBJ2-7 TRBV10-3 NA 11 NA TGTGCCATCAGTGGGAACTACGAGCAGTACTTC CAISGNYEQYF
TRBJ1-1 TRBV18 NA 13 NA TGTGCCAGCTCACCAGGCTCGAACACTGAAGCTTTCTTT CASSPGSNTEAFF
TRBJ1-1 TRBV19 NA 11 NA TGTGCCAGTAGTATAGGCCCTGAAGCTTTCTTT CASSIGPEAFF
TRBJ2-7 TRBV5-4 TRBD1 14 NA TGTGCCAGCAGCCCGGGACAGGGGGGCTACGAGCAGTACTTC CASSPGQGGYEQYF
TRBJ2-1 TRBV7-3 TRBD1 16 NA TGTGCCAGCAGCCAATCCAGGGGGACCTCCCCCAATGAGCAGTTCTTC CASSQSRGTSPNEQFF
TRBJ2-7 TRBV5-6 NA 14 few TGTGCCAGCAGCTTGGCAGGCCGCTATTACGAGCAGTACTTC CASSLAGRYYEQYF
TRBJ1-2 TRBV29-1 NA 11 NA TGCAGCGTTGAACACAGGGATGGCTACACCTTC CSVEHRDGYTF
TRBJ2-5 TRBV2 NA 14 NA TGTGCCAGCAGTGAAGCGAACAGACAAGAGACCCAGTACTTC CASSEANRQETQYF
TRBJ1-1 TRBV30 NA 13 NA TGTGCCTGGGACTCTGATACGAACACTGAAGCTTTCTTT CAWDSDTNTEAFF
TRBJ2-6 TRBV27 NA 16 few TGTGCCAGCAGTTTCGGGAAGCCCTCTGGGGCCAACGTCCTGACTTTC CASSFGKPSGANVLTF
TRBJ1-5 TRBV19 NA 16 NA TGTGCCAGTAGTATATATGGGGAATCAAGCAATCAGCCCCAGCATTTT CASSIYGESSNQPQHF
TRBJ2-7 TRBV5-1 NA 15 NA TGCGCCAGCAGCCCGCTTGGAGGGACGTCCTACGAGCAGTACTTC CASSPLGGTSYEQYF
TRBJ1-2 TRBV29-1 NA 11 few TGCAGCGTTCAGGGGACCTATGGCTACACCTTC CSVQGTYGYTF
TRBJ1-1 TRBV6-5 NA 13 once TGTGCCAGCAGTTTCCATAGGAACACTGAAGCTTTCTTT CASSFHRNTEAFF
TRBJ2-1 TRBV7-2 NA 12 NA TGTGCCAGCAGCTCCGGTTACAATGAGCAGTTCTTC CASSSGYNEQFF
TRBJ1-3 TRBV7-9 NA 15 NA TGTGCCAGCAGCCAAGACAGGAGCTCTGGAAACACCATATATTTT CASSQDRSSGNTIYF
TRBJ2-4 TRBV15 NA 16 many TGTGCCACCAGCAGAGACTCGGGGGGCGGGTCAGACATTCAGTACTTC CATSRDSGGGSDIQYF
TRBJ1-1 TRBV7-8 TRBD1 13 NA TGTGCCAGCAGCACGACAGGGGGAACTGAAGCTTTCTTT CASSTTGGTEAFF
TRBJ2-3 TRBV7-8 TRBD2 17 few TGTGCCAGCAGACCTATAGGCGGGGGGGGCCGGGCAGATACGCAGTATTTT CASRPIGGGGRADTQYF
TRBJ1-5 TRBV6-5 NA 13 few TGTGCCAGCAGTTACTCGCGGGGTCAGCCCCAGCATTTT CASSYSRGQPQHF
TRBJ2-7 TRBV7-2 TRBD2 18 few TGTGCCAGCAGCTTTGACAAAAGTAGCGGGAACAATAGGTACGAGCAGTACTTC CASSFDKSSGNNRYEQYF
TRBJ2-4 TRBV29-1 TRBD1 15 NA TGCAGCGCCGCCCCGGACAGGGCGGCCAAAAACATTCAGTACTTC CSAAPDRAAKNIQYF
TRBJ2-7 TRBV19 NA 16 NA TGTGCCAGTAGTATAGTCGGCGGCGGACCGGCCTACGAGCAGTACTTC CASSIVGGGPAYEQYF
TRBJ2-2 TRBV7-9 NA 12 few TGTGCCAGCAGCTCAGGGGCCGGGGAGCTGTTTTTT CASSSGAGELFF
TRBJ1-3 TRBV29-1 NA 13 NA TGCAGCGTTGTTTGGGGGATGGGAGACACCATATATTTT CSVVWGMGDTIYF
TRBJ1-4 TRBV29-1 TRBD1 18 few TGCAGCGTTGGCGGGGCTCTGGCAGAAGGACAGGGAGACGAAAAACTGTTTTTT CSVGGALAEGQGDEKLFF
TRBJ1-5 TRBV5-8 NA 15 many TGTGCCAGCAGCTTGGAAGGGAAGGGGCATCAGCCCCAGCATTTT CASSLEGKGHQPQHF
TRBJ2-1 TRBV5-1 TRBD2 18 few TGCGCCAGCAGCTTGGGACTAGCGGGAGTGGTTCTCCACAATGAGCAGTTCTTC CASSLGLAGVVLHNEQFF
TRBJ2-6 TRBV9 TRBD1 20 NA TGTGCCAGCAGCGCCGAGCCCCGGGACAGCAAGCGCTCTGGGGCCAACGTCCTGACTTTC CASSAEPRDSKRSGANVLTF
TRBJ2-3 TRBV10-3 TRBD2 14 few TGTGCCATCAGTGGTCTAGCGGGCCTAGATACGCAGTATTTT CAISGLAGLDTQYF
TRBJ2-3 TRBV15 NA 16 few TGTGCCACCAGCAGAGTACGAGGGAGTGGGGCAGATACGCAGTATTTT CATSRVRGSGADTQYF
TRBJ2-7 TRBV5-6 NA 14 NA TGTGCCAGCAGCGTCACGGGAACCGTCTACGAGCAGTACTTC CASSVTGTVYEQYF
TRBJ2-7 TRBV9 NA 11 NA TGTGCCAGCAGCGGCTCGGGCGAGCAGTACTTC CASSGSGEQYF
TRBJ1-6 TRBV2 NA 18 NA TGTGCCAGCAGTGAATACTATTCGACAGACTCCTATAATTCACCCCTCCACTTT CASSEYYSTDSYNSPLHF
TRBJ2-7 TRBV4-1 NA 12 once TGCGCCAGCGGACGAGGGGACTACGAGCAGTACTTC CASGRGDYEQYF
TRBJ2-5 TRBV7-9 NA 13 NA TGTGCCAGCACCGGAGAGGTTGAAGAGACCCAGTACTTC CASTGEVEETQYF
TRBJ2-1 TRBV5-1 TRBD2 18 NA TGCGCCAGCAGCTTTCTAGCGGGAGGGCCTCAAACCTACAATGAGCAGTTCTTC CASSFLAGGPQTYNEQFF
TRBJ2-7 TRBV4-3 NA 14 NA TGCGCCAGCAGCCAAGACAGGGGCTCCTACGAGCAGTACTTC CASSQDRGSYEQYF
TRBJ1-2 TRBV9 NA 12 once TGTGCCAGCAGCGAGCGGGTGAATGGCTACACCTTC CASSERVNGYTF
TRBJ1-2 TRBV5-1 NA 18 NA TGCGCCAGCAGCTCCCTTCGCGTCAGGGATGGTGGTGCGTTTGGCTACACCTTC CASSSLRVRDGGAFGYTF
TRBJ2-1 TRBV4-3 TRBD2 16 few TGCGCCAGCAGCCAAGTGAGCGGGGGTTCCTACAATGAGCAGTTCTTC CASSQVSGGSYNEQFF
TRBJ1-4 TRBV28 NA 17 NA TGTGCCAGCAGCCAGCTGGGCTCCAGGGAGCCCCCTGAAAAACTGTTTTTT CASSQLGSREPPEKLFF
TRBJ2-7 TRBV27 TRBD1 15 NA TGTGCCAGCACCCAGGGGGCCGGGAGCTCCTACGAGCAGTACTTC CASTQGAGSSYEQYF
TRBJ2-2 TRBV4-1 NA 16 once TGCGCCAGCAGCCAAGAGGTGACGAGGATCACCGGGGAGCTGTTTTTT CASSQEVTRITGELFF
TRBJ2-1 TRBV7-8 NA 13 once TGTGCCAGCAGCTTGGAGGGGGCGGATGAGCAGTTCTTC CASSLEGADEQFF
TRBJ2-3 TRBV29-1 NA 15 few TGCAGCGTACCGAGCCGAGGCAGGGGCACAGATACGCAGTATTTT CSVPSRGRGTDTQYF